The clone carrying this TCR beta chain appeared once. This entry comes from a study of blood T cell repertoires in COVID-19. Sequencing was performed with immunoSEQ multiplex PCR; in TCRdb, only in-frame clones are kept and a portion is missing. The table lists a few hundred thousand clones, 85% to 90% of them singletons. The CDR3 is 14 residues long. The germline V gene has CDR1 SGDLS and CDR2 YYNGEE. After removal of 3 bases from V and 6 bases from J, the junction contained 3 bases not matched to a gene. The sequence derives from a young woman who had recovered from COVID-19. V usage is TRBV9 and J usage is TRBJ2-1; 10 bases agree with TRBD2. The sample consisted of PBMCs or T cells enriched from blood (not recorded which). The CDR3, as DNA: TGTGCCAGCAGCGGAGGACTAGCGGTCAATGAGCAGTTCTTC. This encodes CASSGGLAVNEQFF.